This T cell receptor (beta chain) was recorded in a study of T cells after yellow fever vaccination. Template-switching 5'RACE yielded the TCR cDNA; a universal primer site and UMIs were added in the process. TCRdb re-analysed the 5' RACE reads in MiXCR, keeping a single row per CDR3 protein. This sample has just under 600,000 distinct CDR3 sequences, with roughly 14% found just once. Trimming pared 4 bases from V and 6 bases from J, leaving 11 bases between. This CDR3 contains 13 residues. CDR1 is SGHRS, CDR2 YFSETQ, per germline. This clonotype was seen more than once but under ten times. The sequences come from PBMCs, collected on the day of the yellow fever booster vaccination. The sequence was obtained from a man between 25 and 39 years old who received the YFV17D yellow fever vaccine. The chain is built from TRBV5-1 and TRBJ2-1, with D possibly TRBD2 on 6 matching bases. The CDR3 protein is CASSVGLGNEQFF. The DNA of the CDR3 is TGCGCCAGCAGCGTGGGACTGGGCAATGAGCAGTTCTTC.